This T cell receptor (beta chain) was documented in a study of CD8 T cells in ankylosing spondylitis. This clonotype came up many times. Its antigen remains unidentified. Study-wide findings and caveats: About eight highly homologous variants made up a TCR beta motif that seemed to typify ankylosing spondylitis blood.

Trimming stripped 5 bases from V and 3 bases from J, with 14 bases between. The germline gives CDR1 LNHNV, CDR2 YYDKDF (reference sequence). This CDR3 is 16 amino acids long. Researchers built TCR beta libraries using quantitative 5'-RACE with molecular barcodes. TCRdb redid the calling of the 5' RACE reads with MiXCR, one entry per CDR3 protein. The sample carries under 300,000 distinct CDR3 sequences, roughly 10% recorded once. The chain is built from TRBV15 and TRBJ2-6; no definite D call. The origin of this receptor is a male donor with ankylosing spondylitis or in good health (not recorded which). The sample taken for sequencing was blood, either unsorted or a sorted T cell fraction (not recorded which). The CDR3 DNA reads TGTGCCACCAGCTCAGGAGAGGTCGGTGGGGCCAACGTCCTGACTTTC. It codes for CATSSGEVGGANVLTF.